Listed here is a single TCR beta chain. Its antigen target is currently unknown. No base-level quality is on record; no much larger clone is a single base apart. The sample is drawn from a study of OX40 agonist ivuxolimab in advanced cancers. In the study overall: Ivuxolimab, which targeted the costimulatory receptor OX40 (CD134), was an agonistic, fully human IgG2 monoclonal antibody. Intravenous ivuxolimab was administered to patients every 2 weeks at six dose levels: 0.01, 0.1, 0.3, 1.5, 3 and 10 mg/kg. Of the roughly 52 dose-escalation patients, hepatocellular carcinoma was present in around 19, melanoma in roughly 15, renal cell carcinoma in 9 and head and neck cancer in 9. The dose-escalation cohort was roughly 87% male with a mean age of around 64 years, ranging from roughly 20 to 80. Patients were allowed to have had prior anti-PD-1, anti-PD-L1 or anti-CTLA-4 therapy, and less than 45% of the dose-escalation patients had previously received checkpoint inhibitors. Partial responses occurred in three dose-escalation patients: two with cutaneous melanoma and one with hepatocellular carcinoma. The point of sequencing TCRbeta in the periphery was to test whether ivuxolimab changed TCR sequence diversity and drove clonal T-cell expansion. The monotherapy dose-escalation portion (N ≈ 55 patients) of the phase I ivuxolimab trial is reported in the paper. Study-wide conclusions, independent of this receptor: In partial responders in the 0.1-3.0 mg/kg groups, normalized peripheral clonal expansion was found to be among the lowest, especially among CD8+ T cells. After ivuxolimab, expanded clones were on average more numerous among CD8+ T cells than among CD4+ T cells. Low levels of normalized T-cell clonal expansion were also seen in some patients who did not respond. The antigen specificity of the clonally expanded peripheral T cells was not determined. At doses of 0.1 to 3.0 mg/kg, clonal expansion of both CD4+ and CD8+ blood T cells was observed from baseline to week 6.

The cysteine opens and the phenylalanine closes a CDR3 of 15 amino acids. Just the 45-base CDR3 DNA is kept, in frame starting at base 1. CDR1 SGHTA and CDR2 FQGNSA were looked up in the germline V gene. V was cut back by 2 bases and J by 4 bases, leaving a gap of 13 bases between them. The trial excluded patients who had a history of autoimmune disease or who were on systemic immunosuppression. In every dose cohort, peripheral blood was drawn for TCR sequencing at baseline, cycle 4 day 1, and cycle 7 day 1. Samples came from an open-label, multicenter, first-in-human phase I dose-escalation trial of ivuxolimab. Adults with locally advanced or metastatic head and neck squamous cell, hepatocellular, melanoma or renal cell carcinoma were enrolled in the trial. CD4+ and CD8+ T cells were sorted separately from peripheral blood before TCR sequencing. Genomic DNA was extracted from sorted cells for sequencing of the TCRbeta CDR3 region. The immunoSEQ Assay was used to sequence the TCRbeta CDR3 regions. TCRdb obtained this table from immuneACCESS and retained in-frame rearrangements with V and J assigned. These tables miss some clones; where compared with another copy, unresolved V genes account for less than half of the shortfall, and the remainder is unexplained. In this sample the table shows 48,000 or so clones, 84% of which occur a single time. The ten largest clones represent around 1.1% of the sample.

This TCR was recovered from an adult with an advanced solid tumor such as melanoma, head and neck, liver or kidney cancer. The chain couples TRBV7-2 to TRBJ2-3, with TRBD2 tentatively as D gene (5 bases match). The material sequenced was CD4+ or CD8+ T cells sorted from blood, taken in a trial of the OX40 agonist ivuxolimab. The nucleotides read TGTGCCAGCAGCTTACAGGTCGGGGTTCCAGATACGCAGTATTTT. Translation gives CASSLQVGVPDTQYF.